The 23 T cell receptor beta chains below were found in one sample sequenced in a study of T cells after yellow fever vaccination. TCRdb passed the 5' RACE reads through MiXCR, listing each CDR3 protein once. This sample yields 500,000 to 650,000 distinct CDR3 sequences, of which 17% are seen a single time; around 16% belongs to the top ten. The starting material was PBMCs, obtained 5 days after the first yellow fever vaccination. Source of these receptors: a man in his late teens or twenties who received the YFV17D yellow fever vaccine.

This clonotype was seen a few times. The chain joins TRBV20-1 to TRBJ2-3, with 7 bases identical to TRBD2. Trimming took 7 bases from V and 7 from J; bases not matched to a gene: 11. The CDR3 has 13 amino acids. Germline assignment: CDR1 DFQATT and CDR2 SNEGSKA (reference sequence). CDR3 sequence reads: CSVGRGSRYTQYF. The CDR3 DNA is TGCAGTGTCGGGCGGGGGAGCCGTTATACGCAGTATTTT.

As DNA, the CDR3 is TGTGCCAGCACCCCAGCGACAGGCCCCACTGAAGCTTTCTTT. Its translation: CASTPATGPTEAFF. The rearrangement links TRBV12-3 or TRBV12-4 to TRBJ1-1, with a tentative D call TRBD1 (6 bases). V was cut by 7 bases and J by 4 bases, with 16 bases left in between. The CDR3 is made up of 14 amino acids.

The chain joins TRBV4-2 to TRBJ2-3, with 11 positions matching TRBD2. Germline V gene lookup returns CDR1 LGHNA and CDR2 YNFKEQ. The CDR3 runs to 21 residues. The junction had 18 bases not matched to a gene; V was cut back by 4 bases and J by 0 bases. CDR3 bases: TGTGCCAGCAGCCTAAAAGACCTCCGCGGGACTAGCGGAGTGAGCACAGATACGCAGTATTTT. Translating gives CASSLKDLRGTSGVSTDTQYF.

In this sample, this clonotype turned up once. J is TRBJ1-3 and V is TRBV20-1, with D possibly TRBD1 on 5 matching bases. The V gene's germline CDR1 is DFQATT and CDR2 SNEGSKA (reference sequence). Trimming left V 0 bases short and J 5 bases short, with 14 bases between. CDR3 length: 15 residues. The chain's CDR3 is CSARDSQGPRNTIYF. The CDR3 nucleotides read TGCAGTGCTAGAGATTCCCAGGGCCCCAGAAACACCATATATTTT.

This clonotype occurred a few times. CDR3 sequence reads: CASSGSVGGTDTQYF. CDR3 in DNA: TGCGCCAGCAGCGGTAGCGTCGGAGGCACAGATACGCAGTATTTT. This rearrangement joins TRBV5-1 to TRBJ2-3; tentative D call: TRBD2 (5 bases). CDR1 is SGHRS and CDR2 is YFSETQ in the germline V gene. The V gene lost 4 bases and the J gene lost 1 base, with 13 bases spanning the gap. The CDR3 totals 15 residues.

This sequence joins TRBV6-2 or TRBV6-3 and TRBJ2-5, with 7 bases aligning to TRBD1. Germline V gene lookup returns CDR1 MNHEY and CDR2 SVGEGT. This CDR3 region has 14 residues. Trimming cost V 8 bases and J 0 bases; bases outside gene matches: 6. CDR3 nucleotides: TGTGCCAGCCAGGGGGAAAAGTACCAAGAGACCCAGTACTTC. It translates to CASQGEKYQETQYF.

This chain links TRBV7-9 with TRBJ2-7; D is uncertain. Trimming pared 0 bases from V and 9 bases from J, leaving 15 bases between. This CDR3 comprises 14 residues. Germline values: CDR1 SEHNR, CDR2 FQNEAQ (reference sequence). CDR3 nucleotide sequence: TGTGCCAGCAGCTTAGCGATGGCAGCCTTAGGGCAGTACTTC. This codes for CASSLAMAALGQYF.

The chain uses TRBV6-5 and TRBJ1-1; D is uncertain. CDR3 length: 17 amino acids. Trimming left V 0 bases short and J 0 bases short, with 14 bases between. Germline assignment: CDR1 MNHEY and CDR2 SVGAGI. The CDR3 spells CASSYSISPGLNTEAFF. The CDR3 coding sequence is TGTGCCAGCAGTTACTCGATATCCCCCGGCCTGAACACTGAAGCTTTCTTT.

The rearrangement links TRBV30 to TRBJ2-3; either TRBD1 or TRBD2 may fit D (5 bases each). The CDR3 is 14 residues long. Trimming shortened V by 3 bases and J by 4 bases, and 14 bases separated the two germline ends. The germline gives CDR1 GTSNPN, CDR2 SVGIG (reference sequence). CDR3 nucleotides: TGTGCCTGGAGGGGGTGGGGGAGCGCAGATACGCAGTATTTT. The encoded protein is CAWRGWGSADTQYF.

The rearrangement joins TRBV7-2 to TRBJ2-5; the D is unclear. This CDR3 is 13 amino acids long. With 5 bases removed from V and 7 bases from J, the gap between germline ends came to 14 bases. Germline V gene lookup returns CDR1 SGHTA and CDR2 FQGNSA. The CDR3 DNA follows: TGTACCAGCAGCCCAGAGGCCTCCGGGACCCAGTACTTC. Translating it yields CTSSPEASGTQYF.

The chain carries TRBV11-2 and TRBJ2-7, with 8 bases that match TRBD1. In germline, CDR1 is SGHAT, CDR2 FQNNGV. Trimming took 5 bases from V and 6 from J; bases not matched to a gene: 12. The CDR3 is 15 residues long. The CDR3 sequence: CASSPRRTGNLEQYV. The CDR3, as DNA: TGTGCCAGCAGCCCGAGGCGGACAGGGAACCTCGAGCAGTACGTC.

The CDR3 is CASSQWYQYQETQYF. CDR3 nucleotide sequence: TGCGCCAGCAGTCAATGGTACCAGTACCAAGAGACCCAGTACTTC. The chain is built from TRBV23-1 and TRBJ2-5, with no clear D. TRBV23-1 is an ORF, and what it does is uncertain. The CDR3 spans 15 residues. Deletions cut 1 base from V and 0 bases from J, with 9 bases between.

This clonotype has more than one count but fewer than ten. The chain uses TRBV4-3 and TRBJ2-2, with TRBD1 matching 8 bases. Germline V CDR1 and CDR2: LGHNA, YSLEER. V lost 0 bases and J lost 5; bases outside the gene matches: 2. The CDR3 sequence is 15 residues long. The CDR3 DNA is TGCGCCAGCAGCCAAGATACAGGGGGGACCGGGGAGCTGTTTTTT. It codes for CASSQDTGGTGELFF.

This clonotype turned up a few times. The chain employs TRBV7-9 and TRBJ2-7; TRBD2 agrees at 7 bases. CDR1 and CDR2 from the germline V gene are SEHNR and FQNEAQ (reference sequence). The CDR3 consists of 16 residues. V trimming: 1 base; J trimming: 3 bases; junction bases outside the gene matches: 9. In nucleotides, the CDR3 is TGTGCCAGCAGCTTAGGAAGAGCGGGGAGAAACTACGAGCAGTACTTC. Its translation: CASSLGRAGRNYEQYF.

This clonotype is medium-sized. The chain carries TRBV6-4 and TRBJ1-5; D gene uncertain. The CDR3 consists of 15 residues. Trimming cost V 1 base and J 2 bases, with 9 bases left between them. Germline V gene sequence: CDR1 MRHNA, CDR2 SNTAGT. The CDR3 sequence: CASSDLVFCNQPQHF. As DNA, the CDR3 is TGTGCCAGCAGTGACTTGGTATTTTGCAATCAGCCCCAGCATTTT.

V and J are TRBV4-3 and TRBJ1-2; TRBD1 agrees at 9 bases. The CDR3 is 14 amino acids. Looked up from germline, CDR1 is LGHNA and CDR2 is YSLEER. V dropped 4 bases and J dropped 2; count of bases not matched to a gene: 2. Written as DNA, the CDR3 is TGCGCCAGCAGCCGACAGGGGGGAAACTATGGCTACACCTTC. Translation gives CASSRQGGNYGYTF.

This clonotype was detected ten times or more. The chain recombines TRBV10-3 with TRBJ2-3; D is unclear. Germline V gene sequence: CDR1 ENHRY, CDR2 SYGVKD. Trimming left V 6 bases short and J 6 bases short, with 7 bases between. This CDR3 region has 11 residues. The chain's CDR3 is CAIRERDTQYF. The CDR3 DNA is TGTGCCATCAGGGAGAGGGATACGCAGTATTTT.

This clonotype has a handful of counts. The genes are TRBV19 and TRBJ1-6, with 7 bases lining up with TRBD1. The V and J ends lost 8 bases and 10 bases, in that order; junction bases with no gene match: 8. The CDR3 totals 13 residues. Germline CDR1 LNHDA, CDR2 SQIVND (reference sequence). The CDR3 loop reads CASQGVTGSPLHF. The CDR3 DNA reads as TGTGCCAGTCAGGGGGTGACGGGATCACCCCTCCACTTT.

This clonotype was counted only a few times. The chain carries TRBV24-1 and TRBJ2-1, with a possible D match to TRBD1 (5 bases). The length of the CDR3 is 13 residues. From germline, CDR1 is KGHDR and CDR2 SFDVKD. Trimming removed 3 bases from V and 6 bases from J, with 8 bases in between. Here the CDR3 reads CATSDGHINEQFF. The CDR3 region has the DNA TGTGCCACCAGTGATGGACATATCAATGAGCAGTTCTTC.

This rearrangement joins TRBV5-1 to TRBJ2-3, with 9 positions matching TRBD1. CDR1 and CDR2 (germline): SGHRS, YFSETQ. The CDR3 contains 18 residues. V trimming: 7 bases; J trimming: 0 bases; junction bases outside the gene matches: 15. In nucleotides, the CDR3 is TGCGCCAGCGGCGAAGTGGGACAGGGCTTAGCTAGCACAGATACGCAGTATTTT. It encodes CASGEVGQGLASTDTQYF.

The chain recombines TRBV14 with TRBJ2-7; TRBD2 matches 9 bases. The germline V gene encodes CDR1 SGHDN and CDR2 FVKESK. The CDR3 spans 15 residues. V lost 3 bases and J lost 0; bases outside the gene matches: 3. The CDR3 bases are TGTGCCAGCAGCCAGGAAGCGGGGGGCTCCTACGAGCAGTACGTC. This encodes CASSQEAGGSYEQYV.

V gene TRBV5-6 combines with J gene TRBJ2-7, with D possibly TRBD1 on 5 matching bases. Germline loops: CDR1 SGHDT, CDR2 YYEEEE. The length of the CDR3 is 13 residues. V shed 2 bases and J shed 6 bases, with 12 bases lying between them. CDR3 loop: CASSFARVGEQYV. In nucleotides, the CDR3 is TGTGCCAGCAGCTTCGCCAGGGTAGGCGAGCAGTACGTC.

This clonotype was counted only a few times. The chain couples TRBV9 to TRBJ2-3; 10 bases match TRBD2. CDR1 SGDLS and CDR2 YYNGEE come from the germline V gene. The ends lost 6 bases at V and 4 bases at J; junction bases unmatched: 8. The CDR3 totals 15 residues. CDR3 sequence reads: CASTTLGLAADTQYF. For the CDR3, the DNA is TGTGCCAGCACGACCCTCGGACTAGCGGCAGATACGCAGTATTTT.